These 11 T cell receptor beta chains share one sample of origin, sequenced in a study of blood T cells in healthy people across ages. A second PCR of about 7 to 11 cycles used a sample-barcoded 5' primer and a J-beta primer mix. A single record per CDR3 protein comes from TCRdb applying MiXCR to the 5' RACE reads. This table holds 760,000 or so distinct CDR3 sequences, 20% to 30% found once. The same specimen was also included in a second study, on T cells of mothers and their children.

The specimen was blood. Receptors originate from a boy between 10 and 17 years old in good health.

This clonotype was seen a handful of times. V is TRBV7-2 and J is TRBJ2-5; D might be TRBD1 (6 bases). This CDR3 is built from 14 residues. Germline V gene lookup returns CDR1 SGHTA and CDR2 FQGNSA. V lost 3 bases, J lost 4 bases, and 12 bases lay in between. The CDR3 here is CASSFTGSRETQYF. CDR3 bases: TGTGCCAGCAGCTTCACAGGGTCCAGAGAGACCCAGTACTTC. Variable domain in full (rest from reference TRBV7-2 and TRBJ2-5): GAGVSQSPSNKVTEKGKDVELRCDPISGHTALYWYRQSLGQGLEFLIYFQGNSAPDKSGLPSDRFSAERTGGSVSTLTIQRTQQEDSAVYLCASSFTGSRETQYFGPGTRLLVL.

J is TRBJ2-7 and V is TRBV12-5, with D hard to call. This CDR3 region has 13 residues. Trimming removed 7 bases from V and 0 bases from J, with 10 bases in between. Germline assignment: CDR1 LGHNT and CDR2 FRNRAP. This CDR3 reads CASAPGTSYEQYF. CDR3 sequence (DNA): TGTGCTAGTGCTCCCGGAACCTCCTACGAGCAGTACTTC. Full variable domain (outside the CDR3, taken from reference TRBV12-5 and TRBJ2-7): DARVTQTPRHKVTEMGQEVTMRCQPILGHNTVFWYRQTMMQGLELLAYFRNRAPLDDSGMPKDRFSAEMPDATLATLKIQPSEPRDSAVYFCASAPGTSYEQYFGPGTRLTVT.

This clonotype was counted a few times. The genes are TRBV20-1 and TRBJ1-2; D not resolved. Germline V gene lookup returns CDR1 DFQATT and CDR2 SNEGSKA (reference sequence). The CDR3 is 16 residues long. V dropped 0 bases and J dropped 3 bases, with 17 bases sitting between them. As DNA, the CDR3 is TGCAGTGCTAGAGATGAGAGACCCCGCGAGGACTATGGCTACACCTTC. Its protein product is CSARDERPREDYGYTF.

This chain links TRBV20-1 with TRBJ2-1, with 8 nucleotides matching TRBD2. The CDR3 loop spans 14 amino acids. Germline V gene lookup returns CDR1 DFQATT and CDR2 SNEGSKA (reference sequence). With V trimmed by 2 bases and J by 8 bases, 8 bases remained unmatched. The CDR3 coding sequence is TGCAGTGCTAGACATCCGGGAGGGCCAGATGAGCAGTTCTTC. Protein sequence: CSARHPGGPDEQFF.

The rearrangement links TRBV29-1 to TRBJ2-3, with 8 bases matching TRBD2. Trimming took 3 bases from V and 3 from J; bases not matched to a gene: 5. Germline-derived CDR1 and CDR2 are SQVTM and ANQGSEA. The CDR3 totals 14 residues. For the CDR3, the DNA is TGCAGCGTTGAGGCCGGGGGGGGTACAGATACGCAGTATTTT. Translation: CSVEAGGGTDTQYF.

The chain has TRBV7-2 and TRBJ2-2; TRBD1 matches 9 bases. J was trimmed by 6 bases and V by 3 bases; bases with no gene match: 2. This CDR3 comprises 14 residues. CDR1 SGHTA and CDR2 FQGNSA come from the germline V gene. CDR3 sequence: CASSLDRGPGELFF. CDR3 coding DNA: TGTGCCAGCAGCTTGGACAGGGGTCCCGGGGAGCTGTTTTTT.

The chain employs TRBV29-1 and TRBJ2-3; D is ambiguous. Trimming removed 5 bases at V and 0 bases at J, with 6 bases between. Looked up from germline, CDR1 is SQVTM and CDR2 is ANQGSEA. There are 12 residues in the CDR3. CDR3 region: CSVSRSTDTQYF. DNA for the CDR3: TGCAGCGTTAGTCGGAGCACAGATACGCAGTATTTT.

The V gene is TRBV4-1, the J gene TRBJ2-1; D may be TRBD2 (6 bases). The J call may be in error: the DNA end matches TRBJ2-5 better. The CDR3 spans 14 residues. Germline V lookup: CDR1 MGHRA, CDR2 YSYEKL. The CDR3 DNA follows: TGCGCCAGCAGCCGAACGGGGGTTAAAGAGACCCAGTACTTC. This translates into CASSRTGVKETQYF.

V usage is TRBV6-5 and J usage is TRBJ2-1, with 11 bases that match TRBD1. Germline-derived CDR1 and CDR2 are MNHEY and SVGAGI. J lost 3 bases, V lost 10 bases, and 2 bases had no gene match. CDR3 length: 13 residues. The CDR3 loop is CATGTGGYNEQFF. The CDR3 bases are TGTGCCACCGGGACAGGGGGCTACAATGAGCAGTTCTTC.

The chain recombines TRBV19 with TRBJ1-3; a possible D gene is TRBD1 (5 bases). This CDR3 has 15 amino acids. V lost 4 bases and J 2 bases, leaving 12 bases between the germline ends. Germline V gene sequence: CDR1 LNHDA, CDR2 SQIVND (reference sequence). The CDR3 reads CASSTPGGAGNTIYF. DNA of the CDR3: TGTGCCAGTAGTACCCCGGGGGGTGCTGGAAACACCATATATTTT.

The sample holds many counts of this clonotype. The chain uses TRBV28 and TRBJ2-2; a possible D gene is TRBD2 (7 bases). There are 14 residues in the CDR3. Trimming left V 7 bases short and J 5 bases short, with 14 bases between. Per the germline V gene, CDR1 is MDHEN and CDR2 is SYDVKM. The CDR3 loop is CASIRGAVTGELFF. The CDR3 nucleotides read TGTGCCAGCATCCGGGGGGCCGTTACCGGGGAGCTGTTTTTT. Supplemented by reference TRBV28 and TRBJ2-2, the full variable domain reads DVKVTQSSRYLVKRTGEKVFLECVQDMDHENMFWYRQDPGLGLRLIYFSYDVKMKEKGDIPEGYSVSREKKERFSLILESASTNQTSMYLCASIRGAVTGELFFGEGSRLTVL.